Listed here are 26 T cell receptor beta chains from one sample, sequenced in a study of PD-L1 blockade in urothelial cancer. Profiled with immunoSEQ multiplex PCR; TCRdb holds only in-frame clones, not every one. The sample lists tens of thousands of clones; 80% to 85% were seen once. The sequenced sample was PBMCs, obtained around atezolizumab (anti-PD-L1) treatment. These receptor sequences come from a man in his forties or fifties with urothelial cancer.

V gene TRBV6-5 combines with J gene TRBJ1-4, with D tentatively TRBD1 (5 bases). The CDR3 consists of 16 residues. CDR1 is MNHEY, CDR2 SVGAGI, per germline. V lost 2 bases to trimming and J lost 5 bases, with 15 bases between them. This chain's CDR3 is CASSYLGPGKNEKLFF. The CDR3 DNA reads TGTGCCAGCAGTTACCTGGGGCCAGGGAAGAATGAAAAACTGTTTTTT.

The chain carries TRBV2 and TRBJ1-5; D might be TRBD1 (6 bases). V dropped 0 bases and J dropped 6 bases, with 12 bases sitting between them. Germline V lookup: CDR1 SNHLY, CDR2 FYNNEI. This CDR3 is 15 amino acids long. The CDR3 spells CASSEATGNTQPQHF. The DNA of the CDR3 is TGTGCCAGCAGTGAAGCAACAGGGAATACTCAGCCCCAGCATTTT.

As DNA, the CDR3 is TGTGCCAGCAGTTACGGGACCGGGACAGGTCCAGATACGCAGTATTTT. Amino acid sequence: CASSYGTGTGPDTQYF. V usage is TRBV6-5 and J usage is TRBJ2-3; 8 bases map to TRBD1. The CDR3 loop spans 16 amino acids. Germline values: CDR1 MNHEY, CDR2 SVGAGI. V lost 2 bases to trimming and J lost 4 bases; unmatched junction nucleotides: 8.

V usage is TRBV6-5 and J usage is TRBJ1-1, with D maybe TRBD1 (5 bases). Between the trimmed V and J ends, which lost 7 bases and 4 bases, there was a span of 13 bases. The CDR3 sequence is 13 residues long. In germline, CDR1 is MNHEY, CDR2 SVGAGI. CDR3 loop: CASTSPGGTEAFF. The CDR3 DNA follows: TGTGCCAGCACTTCTCCGGGGGGCACTGAAGCTTTCTTT.

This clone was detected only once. CDR3 nucleotide sequence: TGTGCCAGCTCACCACTCCCGGGGACAGGGGGAAATTCACCCCTCCACTTT. Encoded protein: CASSPLPGTGGNSPLHF. The chain has TRBV18 and TRBJ1-6, with TRBD1 matching over 11 bases. From germline, CDR1 is KGHSH and CDR2 LQKENI. The CDR3 has 17 residues. Trimming removed 1 base from V and 7 bases from J; junction bases left unmatched: 6.

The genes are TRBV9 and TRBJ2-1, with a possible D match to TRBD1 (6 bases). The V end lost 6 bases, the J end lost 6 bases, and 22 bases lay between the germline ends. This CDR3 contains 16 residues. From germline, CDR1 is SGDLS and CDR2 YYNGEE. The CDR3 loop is CASNPPGQGPGNEQFF. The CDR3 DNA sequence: TGTGCCAGCAACCCCCCCGGGCAGGGGCCTGGCAATGAGCAGTTCTTC.

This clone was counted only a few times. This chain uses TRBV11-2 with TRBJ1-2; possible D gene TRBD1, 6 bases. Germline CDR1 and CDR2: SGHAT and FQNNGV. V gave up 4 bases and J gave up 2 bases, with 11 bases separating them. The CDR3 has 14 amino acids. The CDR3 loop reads CASSSNRANYGYTF. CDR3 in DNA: TGTGCCAGCAGCTCAAACAGGGCCAACTATGGCTACACCTTC.

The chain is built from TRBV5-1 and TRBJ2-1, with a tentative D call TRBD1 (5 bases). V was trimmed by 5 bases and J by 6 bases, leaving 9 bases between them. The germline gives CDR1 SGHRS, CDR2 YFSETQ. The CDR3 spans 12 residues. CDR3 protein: CASSGQGNEQFF. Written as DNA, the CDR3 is TGCGCCAGCAGTGGCCAGGGCAATGAGCAGTTCTTC. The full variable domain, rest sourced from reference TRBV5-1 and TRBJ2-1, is KAGVTQTPRYLIKTRGQQVTLSCSPISGHRSVSWYQQTPGQGLQFLFEYFSETQRNKGNFPGRFSGRQFSNSRSEMNVSTLELGDSALYLCASSGQGNEQFFGPGTRLTVL.

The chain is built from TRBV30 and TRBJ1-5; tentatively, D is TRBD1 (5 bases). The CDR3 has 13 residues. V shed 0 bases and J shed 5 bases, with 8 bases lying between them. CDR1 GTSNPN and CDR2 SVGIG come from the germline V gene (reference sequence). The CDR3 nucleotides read TGTGCCTGGAGTGTGGGGGGGTATCAGCCCCAGCATTTT. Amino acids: CAWSVGGYQPQHF.

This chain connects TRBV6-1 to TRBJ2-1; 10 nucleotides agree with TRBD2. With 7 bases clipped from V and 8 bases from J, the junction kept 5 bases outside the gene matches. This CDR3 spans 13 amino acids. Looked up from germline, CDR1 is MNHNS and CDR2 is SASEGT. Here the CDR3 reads CASKQRGGDEQFF. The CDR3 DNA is TGTGCCAGCAAGCAGCGGGGGGGCGATGAGCAGTTCTTC.

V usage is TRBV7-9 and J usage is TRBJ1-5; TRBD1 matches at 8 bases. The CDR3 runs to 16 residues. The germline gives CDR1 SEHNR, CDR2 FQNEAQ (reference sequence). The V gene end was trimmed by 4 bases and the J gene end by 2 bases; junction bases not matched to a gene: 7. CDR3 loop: CASSYQGARGNQPQHF. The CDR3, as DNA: TGTGCCAGCAGCTACCAGGGGGCCAGGGGCAATCAGCCCCAGCATTTT.

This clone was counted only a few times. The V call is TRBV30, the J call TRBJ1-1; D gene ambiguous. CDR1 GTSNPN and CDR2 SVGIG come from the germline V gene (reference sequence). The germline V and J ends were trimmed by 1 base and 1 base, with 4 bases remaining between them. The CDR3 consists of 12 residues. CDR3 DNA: TGTGCCTGGAGTGGACAGAACACTGAAGCTTTCTTT. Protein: CAWSGQNTEAFF.

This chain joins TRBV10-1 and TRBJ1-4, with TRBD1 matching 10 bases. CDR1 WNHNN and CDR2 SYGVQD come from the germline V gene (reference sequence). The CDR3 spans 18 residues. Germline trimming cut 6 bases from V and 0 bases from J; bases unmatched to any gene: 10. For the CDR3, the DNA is TGCGCCAGCAGGGCGGGGACAGGGGAATTTTCAACTAATGAAAAACTGTTTTTT. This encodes CASRAGTGEFSTNEKLFF.

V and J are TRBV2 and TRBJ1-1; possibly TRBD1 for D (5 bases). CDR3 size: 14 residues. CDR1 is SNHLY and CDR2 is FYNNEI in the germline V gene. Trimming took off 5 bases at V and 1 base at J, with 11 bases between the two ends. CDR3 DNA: TGTGCCAGCAGTCCGACAGCTCGGAACACTGAAGCTTTCTTT. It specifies CASSPTARNTEAFF.

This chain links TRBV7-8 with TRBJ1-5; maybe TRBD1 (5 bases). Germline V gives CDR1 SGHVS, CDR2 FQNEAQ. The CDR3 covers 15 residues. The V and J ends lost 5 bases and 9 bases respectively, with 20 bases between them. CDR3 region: CASSPLLTVRGPQHF. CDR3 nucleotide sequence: TGTGCCAGCAGCCCGCTGCTGACAGTCCGCGGGCCCCAGCATTTT.

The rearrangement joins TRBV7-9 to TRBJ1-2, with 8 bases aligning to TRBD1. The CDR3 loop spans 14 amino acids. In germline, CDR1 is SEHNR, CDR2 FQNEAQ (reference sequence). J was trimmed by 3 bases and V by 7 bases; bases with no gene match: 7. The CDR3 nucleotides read TGTGCCAGCAACAACAGGGGGTCCGACTATGGCTACACCTTC. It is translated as CASNNRGSDYGYTF. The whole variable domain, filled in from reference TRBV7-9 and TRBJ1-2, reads DTGVSQNPRHKITKRGQNVTFRCDPISEHNRLYWYRQTLGQGPEFLTYFQNEAQLEKSRLLSDRFSAERPKGSFSTLEIQRTEQGDSAMYLCASNNRGSDYGYTFGSGTRLTVV.

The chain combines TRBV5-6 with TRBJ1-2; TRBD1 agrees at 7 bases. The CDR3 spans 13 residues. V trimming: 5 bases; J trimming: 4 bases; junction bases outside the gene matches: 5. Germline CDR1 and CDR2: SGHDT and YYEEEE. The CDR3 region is CASSWDSAYGYTF. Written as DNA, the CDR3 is TGTGCCAGCAGTTGGGACAGCGCCTATGGCTACACCTTC.

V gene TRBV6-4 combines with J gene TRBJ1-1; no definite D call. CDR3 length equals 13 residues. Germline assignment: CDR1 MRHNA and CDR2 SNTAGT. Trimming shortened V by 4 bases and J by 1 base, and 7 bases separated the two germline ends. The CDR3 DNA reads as TGTGCCAGCAGTGCTGAGGGGAACACTGAAGCTTTCTTT. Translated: CASSAEGNTEAFF.

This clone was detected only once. The CDR3 spells CASSVGGAAGELFF. The CDR3 coding sequence is TGTGCCAGCAGTGTAGGGGGCGCAGCCGGGGAGCTGTTTTTT. The genes are TRBV25-1 and TRBJ2-2, with 7 nucleotides matching TRBD1. This CDR3 contains 14 residues. Losses at the gene ends were 4 bases for V and 6 bases for J; bases not matched to a gene: 5. Looked up from germline, CDR1 is MGHDK and CDR2 is SYGVNS. The full variable domain, in which reference TRBV25-1 and TRBJ2-2 provide the parts outside the CDR3, is EADIYQTPRYLVIGTGKKITLECSQTMGHDKMYWYQQDPGMELHLIHYSYGVNSTEKGDLSSESTVSRIRTEHFPLTLESARPSHTSQYLCASSVGGAAGELFFGEGSRLTVL.

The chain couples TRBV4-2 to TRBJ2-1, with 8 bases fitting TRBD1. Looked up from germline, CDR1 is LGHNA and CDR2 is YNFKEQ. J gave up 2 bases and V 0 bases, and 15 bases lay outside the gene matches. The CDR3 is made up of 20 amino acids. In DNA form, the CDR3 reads TGTGCCAGCAGCCAAGAACACAGGGGGAGGCACGGGAAGACCTACAATGAGCAGTTCTTC. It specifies CASSQEHRGRHGKTYNEQFF.

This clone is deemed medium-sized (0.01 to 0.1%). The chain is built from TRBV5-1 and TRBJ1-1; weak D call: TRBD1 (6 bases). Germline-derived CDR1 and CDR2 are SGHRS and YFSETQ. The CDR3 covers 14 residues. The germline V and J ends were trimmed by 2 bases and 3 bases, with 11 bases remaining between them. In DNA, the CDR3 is TGCGCCAGCAGCTTAGGGGGTTCGGACACTGAAGCTTTCTTT. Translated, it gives CASSLGGSDTEAFF.

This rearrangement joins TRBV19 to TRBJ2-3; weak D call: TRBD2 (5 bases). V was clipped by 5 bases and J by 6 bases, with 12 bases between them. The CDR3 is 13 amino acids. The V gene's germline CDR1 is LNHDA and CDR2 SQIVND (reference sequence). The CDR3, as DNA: TGTGCCAGTAGTGCGGCGGGTTCTGATACGCAGTATTTT. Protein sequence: CASSAAGSDTQYF. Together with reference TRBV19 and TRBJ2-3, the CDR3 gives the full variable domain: DGGITQSPKYLFRKEGQNVTLSCEQNLNHDAMYWYRQDPGQGLRLIYYSQIVNDFQKGDIAEGYSVSREKKESFPLTVTSAQKNPTAFYLCASSAAGSDTQYFGPGTRLTVL.

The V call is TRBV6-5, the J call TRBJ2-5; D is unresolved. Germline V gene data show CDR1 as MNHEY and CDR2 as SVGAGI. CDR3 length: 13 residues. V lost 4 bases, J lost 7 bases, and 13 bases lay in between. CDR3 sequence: CASSFRSVATQYF. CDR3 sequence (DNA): TGTGCCAGCAGTTTCCGTAGTGTTGCGACCCAGTACTTC.

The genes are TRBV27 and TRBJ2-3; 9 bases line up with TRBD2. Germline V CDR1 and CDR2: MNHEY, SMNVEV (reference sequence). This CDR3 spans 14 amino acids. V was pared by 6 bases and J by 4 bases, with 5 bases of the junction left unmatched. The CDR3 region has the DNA TGTGCCAGCAGGCTAGCGGGAACGTCAGATACGCAGTATTTT. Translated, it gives CASRLAGTSDTQYF.

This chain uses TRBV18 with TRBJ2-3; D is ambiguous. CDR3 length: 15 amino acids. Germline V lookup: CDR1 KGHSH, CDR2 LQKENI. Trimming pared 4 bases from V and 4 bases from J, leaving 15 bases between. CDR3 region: CASSRTVRGADTQYF. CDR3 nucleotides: TGTGCCAGCTCACGTACCGTCCGAGGCGCAGATACGCAGTATTTT.

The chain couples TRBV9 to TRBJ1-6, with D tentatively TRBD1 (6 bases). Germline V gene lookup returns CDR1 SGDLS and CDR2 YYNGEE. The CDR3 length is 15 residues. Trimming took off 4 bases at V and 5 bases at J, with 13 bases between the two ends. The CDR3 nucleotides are TGTGCCAGCAGCCCAGGGGAAAATAATAATTCACCCCTCCACTTT. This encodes CASSPGENNNSPLHF.